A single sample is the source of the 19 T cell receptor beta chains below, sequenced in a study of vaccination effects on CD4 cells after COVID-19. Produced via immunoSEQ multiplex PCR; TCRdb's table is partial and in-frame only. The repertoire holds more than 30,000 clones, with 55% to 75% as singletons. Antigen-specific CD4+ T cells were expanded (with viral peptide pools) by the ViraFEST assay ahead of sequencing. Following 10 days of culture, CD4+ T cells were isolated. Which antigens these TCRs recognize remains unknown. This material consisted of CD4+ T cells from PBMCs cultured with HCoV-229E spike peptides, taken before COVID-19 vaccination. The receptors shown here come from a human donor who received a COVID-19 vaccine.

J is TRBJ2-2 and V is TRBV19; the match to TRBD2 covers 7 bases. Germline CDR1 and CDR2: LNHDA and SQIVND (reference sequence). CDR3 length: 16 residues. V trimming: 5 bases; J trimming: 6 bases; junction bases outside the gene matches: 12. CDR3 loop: CASSPRGGISSGELFF. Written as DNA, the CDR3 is TGTGCCAGTAGTCCCCGGGGAGGGATATCATCCGGGGAGCTGTTTTTT.

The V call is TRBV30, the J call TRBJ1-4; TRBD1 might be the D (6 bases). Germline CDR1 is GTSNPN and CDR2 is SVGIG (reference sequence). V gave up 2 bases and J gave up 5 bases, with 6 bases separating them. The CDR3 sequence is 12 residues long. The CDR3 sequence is CAWSTGNEKLFF. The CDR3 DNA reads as TGTGCCTGGAGTACAGGGAATGAAAAACTGTTTTTT. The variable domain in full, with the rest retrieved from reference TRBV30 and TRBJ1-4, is SQTIHQWPATLVQPVGSPLSLECTVEGTSNPNLYWYRQAAGRGLQLLFYSVGIGQISSEVPQNLSASRPQDRQFILSSKKLLLSDSGFYLCAWSTGNEKLFFGSGTQLSVL.

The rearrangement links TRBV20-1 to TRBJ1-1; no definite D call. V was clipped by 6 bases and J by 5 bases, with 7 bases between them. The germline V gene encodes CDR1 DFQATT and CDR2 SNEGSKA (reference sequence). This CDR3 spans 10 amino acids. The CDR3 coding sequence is TGCAGTGCCGGAATTACTGAAGCTTTCTTT. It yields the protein CSAGITEAFF.

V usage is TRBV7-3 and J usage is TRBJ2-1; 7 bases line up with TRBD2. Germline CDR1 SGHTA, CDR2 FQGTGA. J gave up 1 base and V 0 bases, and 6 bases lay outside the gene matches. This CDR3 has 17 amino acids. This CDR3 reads CASSLTSAGPSYNEQFF. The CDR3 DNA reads TGTGCCAGCAGCTTAACGTCAGCGGGGCCTTCCTACAATGAGCAGTTCTTC.

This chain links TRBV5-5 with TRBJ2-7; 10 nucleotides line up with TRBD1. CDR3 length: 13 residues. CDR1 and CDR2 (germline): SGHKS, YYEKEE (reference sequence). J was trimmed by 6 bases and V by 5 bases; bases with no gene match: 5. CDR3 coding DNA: TGTGCCAGCAGTTCCAGGACAGGGGGCGAGCAGTACTTC. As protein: CASSSRTGGEQYF.

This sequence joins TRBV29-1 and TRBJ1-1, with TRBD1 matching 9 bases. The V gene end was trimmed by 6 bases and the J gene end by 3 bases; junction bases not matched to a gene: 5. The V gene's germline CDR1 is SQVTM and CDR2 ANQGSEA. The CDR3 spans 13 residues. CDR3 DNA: TGCAGCGTCTCGACAGGGGGGGACACTGAAGCTTTCTTT. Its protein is CSVSTGGDTEAFF. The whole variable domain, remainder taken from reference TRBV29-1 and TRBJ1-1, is SAVISQKPSRDICQRGTSLTIQCQVDSQVTMMFWYRQQPGQSLTLIATANQGSEATYESGFVIDKFPISRPNLTFSTLTVSNMSPEDSSIYLCSVSTGGDTEAFFGQGTRLTVV.

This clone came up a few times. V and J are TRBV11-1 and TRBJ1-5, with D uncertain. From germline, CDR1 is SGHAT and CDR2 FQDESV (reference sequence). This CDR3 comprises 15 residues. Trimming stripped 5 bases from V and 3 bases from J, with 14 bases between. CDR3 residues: CASSPKGSSNQPQHF. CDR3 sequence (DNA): TGTGCCAGCAGCCCGAAGGGCAGCTCCAATCAGCCCCAGCATTTT.

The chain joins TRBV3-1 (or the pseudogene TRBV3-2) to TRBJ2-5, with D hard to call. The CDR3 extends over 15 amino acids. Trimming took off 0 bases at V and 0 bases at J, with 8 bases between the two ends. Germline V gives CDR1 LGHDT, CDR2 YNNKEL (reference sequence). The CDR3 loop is CASSQDPGYQETQYF. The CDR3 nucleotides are TGTGCCAGCAGCCAAGACCCCGGGTACCAAGAGACCCAGTACTTC.

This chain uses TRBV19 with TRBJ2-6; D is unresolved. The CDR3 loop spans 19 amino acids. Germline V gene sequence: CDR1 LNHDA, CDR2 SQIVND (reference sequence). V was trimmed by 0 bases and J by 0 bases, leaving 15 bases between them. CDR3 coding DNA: TGTGCCAGTAGTATAGATCAGGAACAGACTTTCTCTGGGGCCAACGTCCTGACTTTC. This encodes CASSIDQEQTFSGANVLTF.

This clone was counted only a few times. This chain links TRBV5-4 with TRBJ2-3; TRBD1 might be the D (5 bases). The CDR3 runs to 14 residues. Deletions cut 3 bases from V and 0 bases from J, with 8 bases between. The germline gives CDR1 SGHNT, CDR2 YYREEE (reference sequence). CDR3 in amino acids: CASSWGGSTDTQYF. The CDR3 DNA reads TGTGCCAGCAGCTGGGGCGGAAGCACAGATACGCAGTATTTT.

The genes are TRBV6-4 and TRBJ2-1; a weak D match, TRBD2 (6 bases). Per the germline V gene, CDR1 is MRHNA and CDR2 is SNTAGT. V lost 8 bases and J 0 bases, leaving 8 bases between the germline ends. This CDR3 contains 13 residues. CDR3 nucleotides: TGTGCCAGCGCGCGGGACTCCTACAATGAGCAGTTCTTC. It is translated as CASARDSYNEQFF.

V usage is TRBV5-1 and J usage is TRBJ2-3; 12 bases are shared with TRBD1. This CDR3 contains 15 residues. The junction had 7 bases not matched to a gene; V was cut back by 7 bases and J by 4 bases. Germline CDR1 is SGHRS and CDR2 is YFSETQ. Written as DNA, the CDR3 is TGCGCCAGCTTCCGCGGGACAGGGGGCGCAGATACGCAGTATTTT. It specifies CASFRGTGGADTQYF.

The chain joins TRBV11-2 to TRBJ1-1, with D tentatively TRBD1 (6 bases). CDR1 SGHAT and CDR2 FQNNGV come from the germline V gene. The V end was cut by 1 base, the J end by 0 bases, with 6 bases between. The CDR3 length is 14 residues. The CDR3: CASSLGGLNTEAFF. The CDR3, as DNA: TGTGCCAGCAGCTTAGGGGGGCTGAACACTGAAGCTTTCTTT.

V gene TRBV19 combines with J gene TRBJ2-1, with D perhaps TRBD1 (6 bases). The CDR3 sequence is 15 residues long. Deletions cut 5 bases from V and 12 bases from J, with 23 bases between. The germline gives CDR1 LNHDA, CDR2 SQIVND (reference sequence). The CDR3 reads CASSPDSQGNKGQFF. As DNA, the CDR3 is TGTGCCAGTAGTCCGGACTCGCAGGGGAATAAGGGGCAGTTCTTC.

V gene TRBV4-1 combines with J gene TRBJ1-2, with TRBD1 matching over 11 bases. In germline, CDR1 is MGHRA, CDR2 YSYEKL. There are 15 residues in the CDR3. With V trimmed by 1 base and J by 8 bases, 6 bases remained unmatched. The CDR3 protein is CASSQGTGGREGYTF. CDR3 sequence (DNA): TGCGCCAGCAGCCAAGGGACAGGGGGCCGGGAAGGCTACACCTTC.

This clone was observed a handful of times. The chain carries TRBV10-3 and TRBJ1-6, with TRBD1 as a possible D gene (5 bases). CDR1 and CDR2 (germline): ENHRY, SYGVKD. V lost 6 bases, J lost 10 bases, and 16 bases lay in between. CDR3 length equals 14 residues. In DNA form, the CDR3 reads TGTGCCATCAGACCAACGGGGCAAGGCTCACCCCTCCACTTT. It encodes CAIRPTGQGSPLHF.

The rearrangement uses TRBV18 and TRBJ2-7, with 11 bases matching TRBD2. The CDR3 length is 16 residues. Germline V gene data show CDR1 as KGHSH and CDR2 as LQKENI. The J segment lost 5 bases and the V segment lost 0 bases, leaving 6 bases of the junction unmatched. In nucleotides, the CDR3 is TGTGCCAGCTCACCACCGACTAGCGGGACGCGGAACGAGCAGTACTTC. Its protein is CASSPPTSGTRNEQYF.

The CDR3 nucleotides are TGTGCCAGCAGTCCCCAACAAGGGAAGGTCAACAATGAGCAGTTCTTC. Translating gives CASSPQQGKVNNEQFF. This chain connects TRBV27 to TRBJ2-1; the D is unclear. Germline CDR1 MNHEY, CDR2 SMNVEV (reference sequence). Trimming cost V 5 bases and J 5 bases, with 19 bases left between them. The CDR3 covers 16 residues.

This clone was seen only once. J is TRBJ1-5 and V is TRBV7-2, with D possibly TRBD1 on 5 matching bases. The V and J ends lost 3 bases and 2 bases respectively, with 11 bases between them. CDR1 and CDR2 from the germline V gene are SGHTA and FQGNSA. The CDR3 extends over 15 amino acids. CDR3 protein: CASSLRGAGNQPQHF. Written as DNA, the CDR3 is TGTGCCAGCAGCTTGCGAGGGGCCGGCAATCAGCCCCAGCATTTT.